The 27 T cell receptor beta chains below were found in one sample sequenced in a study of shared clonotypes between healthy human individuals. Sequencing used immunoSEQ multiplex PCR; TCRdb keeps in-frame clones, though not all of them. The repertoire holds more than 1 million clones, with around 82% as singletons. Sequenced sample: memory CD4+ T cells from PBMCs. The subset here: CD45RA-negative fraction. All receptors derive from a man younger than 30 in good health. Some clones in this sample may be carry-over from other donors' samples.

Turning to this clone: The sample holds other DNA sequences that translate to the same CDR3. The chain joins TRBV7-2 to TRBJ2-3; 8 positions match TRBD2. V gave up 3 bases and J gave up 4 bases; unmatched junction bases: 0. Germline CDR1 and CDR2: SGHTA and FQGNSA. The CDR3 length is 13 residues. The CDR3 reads CASSLRGADTQYF. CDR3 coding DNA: TGTGCCAGCAGCTTGCGGGGGGCAGATACGCAGTATTTT.

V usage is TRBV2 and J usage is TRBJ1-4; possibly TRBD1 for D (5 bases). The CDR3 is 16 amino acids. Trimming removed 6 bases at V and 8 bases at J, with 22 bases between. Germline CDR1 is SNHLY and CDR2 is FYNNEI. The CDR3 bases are TGTGCCAGCAGCGGCTACCAAGGGGTGAGAGGGGAAAAACTGTTTTTT. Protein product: CASSGYQGVRGEKLFF.

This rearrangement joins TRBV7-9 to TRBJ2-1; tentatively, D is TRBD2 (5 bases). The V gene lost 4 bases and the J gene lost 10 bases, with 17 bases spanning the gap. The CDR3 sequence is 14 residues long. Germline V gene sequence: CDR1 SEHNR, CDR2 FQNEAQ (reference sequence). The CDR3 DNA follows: TGTGCCAGCAGCTATTCAGACTATTTCGACGAGCAGTTCTTC. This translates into CASSYSDYFDEQFF.

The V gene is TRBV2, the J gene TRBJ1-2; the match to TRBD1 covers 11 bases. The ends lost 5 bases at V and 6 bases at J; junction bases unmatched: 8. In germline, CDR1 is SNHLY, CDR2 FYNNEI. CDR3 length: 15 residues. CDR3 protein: CASSSSGTGGNGYTF. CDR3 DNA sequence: TGTGCCAGCAGTTCCTCCGGGACAGGGGGGAATGGCTACACCTTC.

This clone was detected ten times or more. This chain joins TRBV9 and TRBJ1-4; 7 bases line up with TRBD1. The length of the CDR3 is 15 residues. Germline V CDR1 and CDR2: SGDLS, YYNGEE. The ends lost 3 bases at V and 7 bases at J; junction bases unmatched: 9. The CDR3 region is CASSGSGQNFEKLFF. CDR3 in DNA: TGTGCCAGCAGCGGATCGGGACAGAATTTTGAAAAACTGTTTTTT.

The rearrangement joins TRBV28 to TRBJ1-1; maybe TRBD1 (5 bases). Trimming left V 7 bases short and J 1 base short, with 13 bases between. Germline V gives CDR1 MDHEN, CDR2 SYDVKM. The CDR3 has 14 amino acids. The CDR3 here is CASNPPGENTEAFF. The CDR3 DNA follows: TGTGCCAGCAACCCCCCGGGGGAGAACACTGAAGCTTTCTTT.

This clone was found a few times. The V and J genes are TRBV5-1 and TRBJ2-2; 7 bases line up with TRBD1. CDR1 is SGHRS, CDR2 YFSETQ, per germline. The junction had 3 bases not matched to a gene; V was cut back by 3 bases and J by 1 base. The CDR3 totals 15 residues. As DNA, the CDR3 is TGCGCCAGCAGCTCGTGGACAGGGAACACCGGGGAGCTGTTTTTT. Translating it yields CASSSWTGNTGELFF.

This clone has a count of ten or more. CDR3 amino acids: CASSDPPGQGGPETQYF. The CDR3 DNA is TGTGCCAGCAGTGATCCCCCTGGACAGGGCGGGCCAGAGACCCAGTACTTC. This rearrangement joins TRBV25-1 to TRBJ2-5; 8 nucleotides match TRBD1. Germline V CDR1 and CDR2: MGHDK, SYGVNS. J lost 4 bases, V lost 3 bases, and 13 bases had no gene match. The CDR3 spans 17 residues.

The CDR3 coding sequence is TGTGCCAGCAGTAGGGGACTTAACTATGGCTACACCTTC. Its translation: CASSRGLNYGYTF. The chain carries TRBV27 and TRBJ1-2, with a tentative D call TRBD1 (5 bases). Germline V gene sequence: CDR1 MNHEY, CDR2 SMNVEV (reference sequence). There are 13 residues in the CDR3. V lost 5 bases, J lost 1 base, and 8 bases lay in between.

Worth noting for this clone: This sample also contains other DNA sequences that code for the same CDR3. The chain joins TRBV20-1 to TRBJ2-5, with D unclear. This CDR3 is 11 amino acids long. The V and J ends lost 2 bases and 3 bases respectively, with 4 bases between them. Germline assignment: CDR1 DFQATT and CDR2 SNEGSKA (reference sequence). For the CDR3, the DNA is TGCAGTGCTAGAAAGGAAGAGACCCAGTACTTC. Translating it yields CSARKEETQYF.

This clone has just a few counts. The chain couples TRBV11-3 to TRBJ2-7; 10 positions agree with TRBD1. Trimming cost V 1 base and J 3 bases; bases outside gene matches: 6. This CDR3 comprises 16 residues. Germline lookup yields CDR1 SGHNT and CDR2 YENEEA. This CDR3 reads CASSLGTGTGDYEQYF. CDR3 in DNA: TGTGCCAGCAGCTTAGGAACGGGGACAGGGGACTACGAGCAGTACTTC.

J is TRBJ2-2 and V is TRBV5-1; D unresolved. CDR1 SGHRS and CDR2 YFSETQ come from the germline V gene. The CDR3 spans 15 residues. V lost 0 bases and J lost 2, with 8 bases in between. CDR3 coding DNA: TGCGCCAGCAGCTTGGGTTACAAAAACACCGGGGAGCTGTTTTTT. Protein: CASSLGYKNTGELFF.

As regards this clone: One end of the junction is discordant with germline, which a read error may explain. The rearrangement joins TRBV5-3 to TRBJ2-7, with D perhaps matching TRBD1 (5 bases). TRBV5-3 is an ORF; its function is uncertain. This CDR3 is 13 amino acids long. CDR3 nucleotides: TGTGCCCCCCTGGGCCAGGGCTCCTCCGAGCAGTACTTC. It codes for CAPLGQGSSEQYF.

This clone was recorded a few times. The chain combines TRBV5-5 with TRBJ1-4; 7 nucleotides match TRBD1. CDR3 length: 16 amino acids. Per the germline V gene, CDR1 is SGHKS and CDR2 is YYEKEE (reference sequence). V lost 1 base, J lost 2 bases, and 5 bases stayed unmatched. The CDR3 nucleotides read TGTGCCAGCAGCTTGCGAGGGGGCAGTACTAATGAAAAACTGTTTTTT. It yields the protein CASSLRGGSTNEKLFF.

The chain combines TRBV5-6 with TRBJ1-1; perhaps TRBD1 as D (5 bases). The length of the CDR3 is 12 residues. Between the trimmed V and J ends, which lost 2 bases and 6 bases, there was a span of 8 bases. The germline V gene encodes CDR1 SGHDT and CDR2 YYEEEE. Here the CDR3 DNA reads TGTGCCAGCAGCTTTAGGGGTGCTGAAGCTTTCTTT. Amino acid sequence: CASSFRGAEAFF. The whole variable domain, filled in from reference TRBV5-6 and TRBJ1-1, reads DAGVTQSPTHLIKTRGQQVTLRCSPKSGHDTVSWYQQALGQGPQFIFQYYEEEERQRGNFPDRFSGHQFPNYSSELNVNALLLGDSALYLCASSFRGAEAFFGQGTRLTVV.

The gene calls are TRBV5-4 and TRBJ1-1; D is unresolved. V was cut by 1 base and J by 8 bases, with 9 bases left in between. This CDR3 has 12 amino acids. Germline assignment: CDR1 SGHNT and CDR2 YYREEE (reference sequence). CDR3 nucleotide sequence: TGTGCCAGCAGCTTGCCTCAGGAGGAAGCTTTCTTT. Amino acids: CASSLPQEEAFF.

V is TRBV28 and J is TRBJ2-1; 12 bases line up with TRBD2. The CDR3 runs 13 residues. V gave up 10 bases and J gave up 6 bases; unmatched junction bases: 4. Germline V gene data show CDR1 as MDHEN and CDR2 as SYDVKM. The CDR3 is CAIQGLAGNEQFF. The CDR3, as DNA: TGTGCCATCCAGGGACTAGCGGGCAATGAGCAGTTCTTC.

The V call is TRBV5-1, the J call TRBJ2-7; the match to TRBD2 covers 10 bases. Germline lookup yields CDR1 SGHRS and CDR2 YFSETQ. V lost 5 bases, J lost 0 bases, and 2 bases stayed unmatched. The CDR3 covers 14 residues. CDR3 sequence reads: CASRAGGSSYEQYF. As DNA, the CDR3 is TGCGCCAGCAGAGCGGGAGGGAGCTCCTACGAGCAGTACTTC.

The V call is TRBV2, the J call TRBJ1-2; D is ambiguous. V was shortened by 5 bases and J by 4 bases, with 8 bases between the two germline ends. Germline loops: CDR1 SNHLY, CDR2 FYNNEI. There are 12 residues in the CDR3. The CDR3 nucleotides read TGTGCCAGCAGTATCGGCACCTATGGCTACACCTTC. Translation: CASSIGTYGYTF.

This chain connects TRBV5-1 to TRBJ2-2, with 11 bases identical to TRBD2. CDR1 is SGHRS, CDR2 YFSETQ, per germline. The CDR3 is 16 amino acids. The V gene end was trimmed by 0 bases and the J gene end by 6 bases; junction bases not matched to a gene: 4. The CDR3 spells CASSLVLAGGSGELFF. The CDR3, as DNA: TGCGCCAGCAGCTTGGTCCTAGCGGGAGGTTCCGGGGAGCTGTTTTTT.

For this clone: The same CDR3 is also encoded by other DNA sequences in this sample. The chain's CDR3 is CASSFLAGDNEQFF. In DNA form, the CDR3 reads TGCGCCAGCAGCTTTTTAGCGGGTGACAATGAGCAGTTCTTC. The gene calls are TRBV5-1 and TRBJ2-1; TRBD2 matches at 7 bases. V lost 2 bases and J lost 5; bases outside the gene matches: 4. Germline V gives CDR1 SGHRS, CDR2 YFSETQ. The CDR3 has 14 amino acids. The full variable domain, in which reference TRBV5-1 and TRBJ2-1 provide the parts outside the CDR3, is KAGVTQTPRYLIKTRGQQVTLSCSPISGHRSVSWYQQTPGQGLQFLFEYFSETQRNKGNFPGRFSGRQFSNSRSEMNVSTLELGDSALYLCASSFLAGDNEQFFGPGTRLTVL.

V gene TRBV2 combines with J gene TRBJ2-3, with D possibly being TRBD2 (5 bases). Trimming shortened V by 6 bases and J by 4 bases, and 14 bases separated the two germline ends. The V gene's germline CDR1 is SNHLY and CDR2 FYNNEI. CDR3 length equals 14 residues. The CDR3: CASRATRSPDTQYF. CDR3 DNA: TGTGCCAGCAGGGCAACTAGATCTCCAGATACGCAGTATTTT.

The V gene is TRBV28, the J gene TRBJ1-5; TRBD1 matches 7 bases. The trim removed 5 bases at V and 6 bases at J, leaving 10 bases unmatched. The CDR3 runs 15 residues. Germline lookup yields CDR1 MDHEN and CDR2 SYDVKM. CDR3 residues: CASSRTGGGGQPQHF. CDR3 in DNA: TGTGCCAGCAGTCGGACAGGAGGAGGTGGTCAGCCCCAGCATTTT.

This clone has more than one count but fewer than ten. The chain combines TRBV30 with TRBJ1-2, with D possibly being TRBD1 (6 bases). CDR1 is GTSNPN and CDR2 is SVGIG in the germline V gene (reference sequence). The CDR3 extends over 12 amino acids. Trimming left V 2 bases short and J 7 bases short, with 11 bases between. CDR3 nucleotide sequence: TGTGCCTGGAGTTGGCAGGGGACTGGCTACACCTTC. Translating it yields CAWSWQGTGYTF.

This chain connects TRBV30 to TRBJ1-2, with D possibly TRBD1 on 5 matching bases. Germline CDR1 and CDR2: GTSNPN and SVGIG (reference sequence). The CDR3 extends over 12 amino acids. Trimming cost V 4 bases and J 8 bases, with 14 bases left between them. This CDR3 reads CAWKKGWGGYTF. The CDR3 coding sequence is TGTGCCTGGAAGAAAGGGTGGGGCGGCTACACCTTC.

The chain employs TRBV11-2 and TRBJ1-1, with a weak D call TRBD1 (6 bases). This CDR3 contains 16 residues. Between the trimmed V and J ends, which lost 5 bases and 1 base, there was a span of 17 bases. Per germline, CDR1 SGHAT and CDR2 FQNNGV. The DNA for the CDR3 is TGTGCCAGCAGCCCAAAGGGGGGCGGAACGAACACTGAAGCTTTCTTT. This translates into CASSPKGGGTNTEAFF.

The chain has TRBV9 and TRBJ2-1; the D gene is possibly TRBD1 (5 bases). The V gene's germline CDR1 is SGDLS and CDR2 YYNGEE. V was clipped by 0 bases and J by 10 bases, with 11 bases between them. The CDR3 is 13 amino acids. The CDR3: CASSVVGVGEQFF. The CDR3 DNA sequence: TGTGCCAGCAGCGTAGTAGGGGTCGGGGAGCAGTTCTTC.